This is a list of T cell receptor beta chains from one sample in a study of blood T cell repertoires in COVID-19. Generated by immunoSEQ multiplex PCR, the TCRdb table keeps only in-frame clones and is missing some. The repertoire holds under 200,000 clones, with roughly 78% as singletons. Sequenced: peripheral blood. These receptors were collected from a man in his 70s with active or convalescent COVID-19. CDR3s include the opening cysteine and the closing phenylalanine or tryptophan. A D gene is named only where the DNA matches it firmly. A row's size may be missing; if present it is once, few, many or a size class.

j_call	d_call	clone_size	v_call	cdr3_aa	cdr3_nt
TRBJ1-1	-	-	TRBV6-5	CASSDAGTSAEAFF	TGTGCCAGCAGCGATGCGGGGACCTCCGCTGAAGCTTTCTTT
TRBJ1-1	TRBD1	-	TRBV28	CASKPGQGSVTEAFF	TGTGCCAGCAAACCGGGACAGGGGTCTGTCACTGAAGCTTTCTTT
TRBJ2-7	-	-	TRBV11-2	CASSHRRGGVQFYEQYF	TGTGCCAGCAGCCACCGTAGGGGGGGAGTCCAATTCTACGAGCAGTACTTC
TRBJ2-1	-	-	TRBV18	CASSPQKATNEQFF	TGTGCCAGCTCACCACAGAAAGCTACCAATGAGCAGTTCTTC
TRBJ2-3	-	-	TRBV12-5	CASGLVAADTQYF	TGTGCTAGTGGTTTGGTCGCTGCGGATACGCAGTATTTT
TRBJ2-1	-	-	TRBV5-1	CASSRKLGSSYNEQFF	TGCGCCAGCAGCCGAAAACTAGGGAGCTCCTACAATGAGCAGTTCTTC
TRBJ2-5	TRBD2	-	TRBV6-5	CASRFGLAGEETQYF	TGTGCCAGCAGGTTCGGACTAGCGGGAGAAGAGACCCAGTACTTC
TRBJ1-2	TRBD1	few	TRBV27	CASSSGQGATGYTF	TGTGCCAGCAGCTCGGGACAGGGGGCGACTGGCTACACCTTC
TRBJ1-1	-	-	TRBV18	CASSPQTGTNTEAFF	TGTGCCAGCTCACCGCAGACAGGAACAAACACTGAAGCTTTCTTT
TRBJ2-3	TRBD2	-	TRBV6-5	CASSYFSASGSDTQYF	TGTGCCAGCAGTTATTTTTCCGCTAGCGGGAGTGATACGCAGTATTTT
TRBJ2-7	-	many	TRBV5-6	CASSLGTVYEQYF	TGTGCCAGCAGCTTGGGTACAGTATACGAGCAGTACTTC
TRBJ2-7	TRBD2	-	TRBV27	CASSPLLAGGVYEQYF	TGTGCCAGCAGTCCTCTCCTAGCGGGGGGCGTCTACGAGCAGTACTTC
TRBJ1-1	-	-	TRBV6-5	CASSPPSGNTEAFF	TGTGCCAGCAGCCCCCCCTCGGGGAACACTGAAGCTTTCTTT
TRBJ1-3	-	-	TRBV18	CASSPSDTGSGNTIYF	TGTGCCAGCTCACCATCCGACACAGGTTCTGGAAACACCATATATTTT
TRBJ1-2	TRBD1	-	TRBV9	CASSVDRQGVDYGYTF	TGTGCCAGCAGCGTAGACAGACAGGGAGTCGACTATGGCTACACCTTC
TRBJ2-5	TRBD2	once	TRBV4-3	CASSLAGGQETQYF	TGCGCCAGCAGCCTAGCGGGGGGCCAAGAGACCCAGTACTTC
TRBJ2-1	-	-	TRBV11-2	CASSSNTGKNEQFF	TGTGCCAGCAGTTCGAACACAGGGAAGAATGAGCAGTTCTTC
TRBJ1-5	-	-	TRBV19	CASSIRSGRNNNQPQHF	TGTGCCAGTAGTATAAGATCAGGGCGGAATAACAATCAGCCCCAGCATTTT
TRBJ2-1	TRBD2	-	TRBV2	CASSEREASNEQFF	TGTGCCAGCAGTGAGCGGGAGGCTTCCAATGAGCAGTTCTTC
TRBJ2-1	TRBD2	once	TRBV7-3	CASSTSGGYNEQFF	TGTGCCAGCAGCACTAGCGGAGGGTACAATGAGCAGTTCTTC
TRBJ2-2	-	once	TRBV19	CASAKGGTHTGELFF	TGTGCCAGTGCAAAGGGCGGGACTCACACCGGGGAGCTGTTTTTT
TRBJ2-3	TRBD2	once	TRBV5-4	CASSTGTSGSTDTQYF	TGTGCCAGCAGCACCGGGACTAGCGGGAGCACAGATACGCAGTATTTT
TRBJ1-2	TRBD1	-	TRBV2	CASSQDRVSPYGYTF	TGTGCCAGCAGTCAGGACAGGGTATCCCCCTATGGCTACACCTTC
TRBJ1-2	TRBD1	-	TRBV30	CAWSVRQTGGFHGYTF	TGTGCCTGGAGTGTACGTCAAACAGGGGGCTTTCATGGCTACACCTTC
TRBJ2-7	TRBD2	once	TRBV11-2	CASRTSDMSYEQYF	TGTGCCAGCAGGACTAGCGACATGTCCTACGAGCAGTACTTC
TRBJ2-1	-	once	TRBV3-1/TRBV3-2	CASSRPGSYNEQFF	TGTGCCAGCAGCCGACCCGGGTCCTACAATGAGCAGTTCTTC
TRBJ1-3	-	-	TRBV3-1/TRBV3-2	CASSQFRSSGNTIYF	TGTGCCAGCAGCCAATTTCGGAGCTCTGGAAACACCATATATTTT
TRBJ2-1	-	once	TRBV5-4	CASSLYDRLGEQFF	TGTGCCAGCAGCTTATATGACAGGCTTGGTGAGCAGTTCTTC
TRBJ2-7	TRBD1	few	TRBV5-1	CASSLETGRPYEQYF	TGCGCCAGCAGCTTGGAGACAGGGCGCCCCTACGAGCAGTACTTC
TRBJ2-3	TRBD1	many	TRBV6-5	CATSQGARRTDTQYF	TGTGCCACCTCACAGGGGGCTCGACGGACAGATACGCAGTATTTT
TRBJ1-5	-	-	TRBV7-8	CASSLQGSSQPQHF	TGTGCCAGCAGCTTGCAGGGGTCCTCTCAGCCCCAGCATTTT
TRBJ2-1	TRBD2	-	TRBV5-1	CASSLVIAGGYNEQFF	TGCGCCAGCAGCCTGGTAATAGCGGGGGGATACAATGAGCAGTTCTTC
TRBJ2-2	-	-	TRBV27	CASSLGPSWDTGELFF	TGTGCCAGCAGTTTAGGGCCGAGCTGGGACACCGGGGAGCTGTTTTTT
TRBJ1-1	-	-	TRBV28	CASSLSTPKNTEAFF	TGTGCCAGCAGTTTATCTACCCCAAAGAACACTGAAGCTTTCTTT
TRBJ2-2	TRBD1	-	TRBV10-2	CASSVGQGADGELFF	TGCGCCAGCAGTGTGGGACAGGGGGCTGACGGGGAGCTGTTTTTT
TRBJ1-1	TRBD1	few	TRBV12-3/TRBV12-4	CASQGAPGTEAFF	TGTGCCAGCCAGGGGGCGCCGGGCACTGAAGCTTTCTTT
TRBJ2-7	-	-	TRBV6-5	CATGGMGSYEQYF	TGTGCCACCGGGGGTATGGGGTCCTACGAGCAGTACTTC
TRBJ1-1	-	-	TRBV7-9	CASSFDSTEAFF	TGTGCCAGCAGCTTCGACAGTACTGAAGCTTTCTTT
TRBJ2-1	TRBD2	-	TRBV5-1	CASSLNPPPGGLFNEQFF	TGCGCCAGCAGCTTGAATCCCCCACCGGGGGGGCTTTTCAATGAGCAGTTCTTC
TRBJ2-7	TRBD2	-	TRBV5-4	CAIPGLAGEQYF	TGTGCCATCCCGGGACTAGCGGGCGAGCAGTACTTC
TRBJ1-2	-	-	TRBV6-5	CASSYSAAGPYRGYTF	TGTGCCAGCAGTTATAGTGCGGCAGGGCCGTATAGGGGCTACACCTTC
TRBJ2-4	TRBD1	-	TRBV27	CASSPRQGVALAKNIQYF	TGTGCCAGCAGTCCCCGACAGGGGGTCGCGCTAGCCAAAAACATTCAGTACTTC
TRBJ1-3	-	-	TRBV10-3	CAISESRGGNTIYF	TGTGCCATCAGTGAGTCTCGAGGCGGAAACACCATATATTTT
TRBJ2-1	-	-	TRBV15	CATSRAGRGNNEQFF	TGTGCCACCAGCAGAGCCGGAAGAGGAAACAATGAGCAGTTCTTC
TRBJ2-7	-	-	TRBV3-1/TRBV3-2	CASSQVPSSYEQYF	TGTGCCAGCAGCCAAGTACCCAGCTCCTACGAGCAGTACTTC
TRBJ1-2	-	-	TRBV5-1	CASSPRTRGSYGYTF	TGCGCCAGCAGCCCACGGACGCGGGGGTCCTATGGCTACACCTTC
TRBJ1-1	-	few	TRBV7-8	CASSLSDTEAFF	TGTGCCAGCAGCCTCAGTGACACTGAAGCTTTCTTT
TRBJ1-4	TRBD1	-	TRBV4-3	CASSQDSDRVKKLFF	TGCGCCAGCAGCCAAGATAGTGACAGGGTCAAAAAACTGTTTTTT
TRBJ1-2	-	once	TRBV7-9	CASSLVWGGDAAGYTF	TGTGCCAGCAGCTTAGTATGGGGGGGAGATGCGGCTGGCTACACCTTC
TRBJ1-6	TRBD1	-	TRBV5-1	CASSSTGVESPLHF	TGCGCCAGCAGCTCGACAGGGGTCGAATCACCCCTCCACTTT
TRBJ1-5	TRBD1	-	TRBV19	CASSPSTGTGQPQHF	TGTGCCAGTAGTCCCTCGACAGGGACGGGTCAGCCCCAGCATTTT
TRBJ2-1	-	-	TRBV12-3/TRBV12-4	CASSFTGYEQFF	TGTGCCAGCAGTTTTACAGGGTATGAGCAGTTCTTC